The 30 T cell receptor beta chains in this list originate from one sample, sequenced in a study of cytomegalovirus exposure and HLA in healthy donors. The PCR employed 60 Vbeta primers together with 13 Jbeta primers. TCRdb's copy holds only in-frame clones and misses some; the assay was immunoSEQ multiplex PCR. The table lists 140,000 or so clones. Material for sequencing was PBMCs. The source is a male donor in good health and CMV-seronegative.

V gene TRBV4-2 combines with J gene TRBJ2-3, with 8 nucleotides matching TRBD2. CDR1 and CDR2 from the germline V gene are LGHNA and YNFKEQ. There are 17 residues in the CDR3. After removal of 1 base from V and 3 bases from J, the junction contained 9 bases not matched to a gene. The CDR3 is CASSQVSGGRRTDTQYF. The CDR3 nucleotides are TGTGCCAGCAGCCAAGTTTCAGGCGGGAGGAGAACAGATACGCAGTATTTT.

J is TRBJ1-3 and V is TRBV6-5; D gene unclear. Trimming took off 6 bases at V and 1 base at J, with 10 bases between the two ends. Germline V lookup: CDR1 MNHEY, CDR2 SVGAGI. The CDR3 loop spans 14 amino acids. CDR3 loop: CASRRRRSGNTIYF. The CDR3, as DNA: TGTGCCAGCAGAAGGAGGCGTTCTGGAAACACCATATATTTT.

This sequence joins TRBV30 and TRBJ2-6; D is possibly TRBD1 (5 bases). The CDR3 consists of 14 residues. Trimming cost V 3 bases and J 0 bases, with 6 bases left between them. Germline CDR1 and CDR2: GTSNPN and SVGIG (reference sequence). The CDR3 DNA reads TGTGCCTGGAGCAGGGACTCTGGGGCCAACGTCCTGACTTTC. This translates into CAWSRDSGANVLTF.

The CDR3 reads CASSVTSGADNEQFF. CDR3 coding DNA: TGTGCCAGCAGCGTAACTAGCGGGGCGGACAATGAGCAGTTCTTC. The chain links TRBV9 to TRBJ2-1; 10 bases map to TRBD2. With 1 base clipped from V and 5 bases from J, the junction kept 3 bases outside the gene matches. Germline loops: CDR1 SGDLS, CDR2 YYNGEE. This CDR3 contains 15 residues.

The genes are TRBV2 and TRBJ1-5; possibly TRBD1 for D (6 bases). V was trimmed by 1 base and J by 1 base, leaving 8 bases between them. The CDR3 is 15 residues long. CDR1 is SNHLY, CDR2 FYNNEI, per germline. The chain's CDR3 is CASSEGTASNQPQHF. CDR3 in DNA: TGTGCCAGCAGTGAAGGGACAGCCAGCAATCAGCCCCAGCATTTT. The full variable domain, its missing parts supplied by reference TRBV2 and TRBJ1-5, is EPEVTQTPSHQVTQMGQEVILRCVPISNHLYFYWYRQILGQKVEFLVSFYNNEISEKSEIFDDQFSVERPDGSNFTLKIRSTKLEDSAMYFCASSEGTASNQPQHFGDGTRLSIL.

The genes are TRBV25-1 and TRBJ1-2; TRBD1 might be the D (5 bases). V lost 6 bases to trimming and J lost 4 bases, with 24 bases between them. CDR1 is MGHDK, CDR2 SYGVNS, per germline. The CDR3 has 17 amino acids. This chain's CDR3 is CASSKESFVGRVYGYTF. The CDR3 DNA follows: TGTGCCAGCAGCAAAGAGAGTTTCGTTGGCAGGGTCTATGGCTACACCTTC.

The chain couples TRBV19 to TRBJ1-1; 11 bases are a match to TRBD1. The length of the CDR3 is 15 residues. Per germline, CDR1 LNHDA and CDR2 SQIVND (reference sequence). Germline trimming cut 3 bases from V and 4 bases from J; bases unmatched to any gene: 4. Here the CDR3 DNA reads TGTGCCAGTAGTATCTGGGACAGGGGGGGCACTGAAGCTTTCTTT. Its protein is CASSIWDRGGTEAFF.

V is TRBV6-1 and J is TRBJ1-2; TRBD1 matches 7 bases. Germline V CDR1 and CDR2: MNHNS, SASEGT. V gave up 6 bases and J gave up 6 bases; unmatched junction bases: 1. The CDR3 covers 11 residues. The CDR3 sequence is CASRDRDGYTF. CDR3 coding DNA: TGTGCCAGCAGAGACAGGGATGGCTACACCTTC.

In regard to this clone: This sample also contains other DNA sequences that code for the same CDR3. The rearrangement uses TRBV18 and TRBJ2-1; 7 bases are a match to TRBD1. The V gene end was trimmed by 3 bases and the J gene end by 0 bases; junction bases not matched to a gene: 2. Germline values: CDR1 KGHSH, CDR2 LQKENI. The CDR3 is 15 amino acids. The CDR3 is CASSPGDSSYNEQFF. Written as DNA, the CDR3 is TGTGCCAGCTCACCGGGGGACAGCTCCTACAATGAGCAGTTCTTC.

This sequence joins TRBV6-5 and TRBJ1-3; TRBD1 aligns across 9 bases. The CDR3 runs 16 residues. V dropped 4 bases and J dropped 4; count of bases not matched to a gene: 8. Germline V gives CDR1 MNHEY, CDR2 SVGAGI. The CDR3 DNA sequence: TGTGCCAGCAGTTTATCCGGGACAGGGCTCGGAAACACCATATATTTT. Its protein product is CASSLSGTGLGNTIYF.

The V and J genes are TRBV7-9 and TRBJ2-7; 10 nucleotides match TRBD1. The germline gives CDR1 SEHNR, CDR2 FQNEAQ (reference sequence). V was pared by 5 bases and J by 3 bases, with 7 bases of the junction left unmatched. This CDR3 is 15 amino acids long. The CDR3 coding sequence is TGTGCCAGCAGCCCATTCCGGGACAGGGGCTACGAGCAGTACTTC. Protein sequence: CASSPFRDRGYEQYF.

The chain is built from TRBV9 and TRBJ2-7; 7 nucleotides match TRBD2. J gave up 3 bases and V 4 bases, and 10 bases lay outside the gene matches. Germline CDR1 and CDR2: SGDLS and YYNGEE. CDR3 length: 15 amino acids. This CDR3 is CASSLRAGDNYEQYF. In nucleotides, the CDR3 is TGTGCCAGCAGCCTTCGCGCGGGAGACAACTACGAGCAGTACTTC.

The chain uses TRBV30 and TRBJ2-5, with 12 bases matching TRBD2. The CDR3 totals 17 residues. Losses at the gene ends were 1 base for V and 4 bases for J; bases not matched to a gene: 10. Germline V gene lookup returns CDR1 GTSNPN and CDR2 SVGIG (reference sequence). This CDR3 reads CAWSDSRTSGNRETQYF. The CDR3, as DNA: TGTGCCTGGAGTGACTCCAGGACTAGCGGGAATCGAGAGACCCAGTACTTC. Full variable domain (rest looked up from reference TRBV30 and TRBJ2-5): SQTIHQWPATLVQPVGSPLSLECTVEGTSNPNLYWYRQAAGRGLQLLFYSVGIGQISSEVPQNLSASRPQDRQFILSSKKLLLSDSGFYLCAWSDSRTSGNRETQYFGPGTRLLVL.

The chain is built from TRBV5-4 and TRBJ1-2; D remains unclear. This CDR3 contains 12 residues. The germline CDR1 and CDR2 sequences are SGHNT and YYREEE (reference sequence). V was cut by 0 bases and J by 14 bases, with 14 bases left in between. The CDR3 loop is CASSLALGEETF. The CDR3 DNA reads as TGTGCCAGCAGCTTGGCGCTTGGGGAGGAAACCTTC. Drawing the rest from reference TRBV5-4 and TRBJ1-2, the complete variable domain is ETGVTQSPTHLIKTRGQQVTLRCSSQSGHNTVSWYQQALGQGPQFIFQYYREEENGRGNFPPRFSGLQFPNYSSELNVNALELDDSALYLCASSLALGEETFGSGTRLTVV.

V and J are TRBV9 and TRBJ2-1; the match to TRBD2 covers 10 bases. The trim removed 4 bases at V and 3 bases at J, leaving 4 bases unmatched. The V gene's germline CDR1 is SGDLS and CDR2 YYNGEE. This CDR3 contains 15 residues. DNA for the CDR3: TGTGCCAGCAGCATACTAGCGGGGTACTACAATGAGCAGTTCTTC. Residues: CASSILAGYYNEQFF.

This chain connects TRBV27 to TRBJ2-2, with TRBD1 as a possible D gene (6 bases). In germline, CDR1 is MNHEY, CDR2 SMNVEV (reference sequence). Trimming pared 1 base from V and 7 bases from J, leaving 13 bases between. The CDR3 covers 15 residues. This CDR3 is CASSLLAGVNGELFF. DNA for the CDR3: TGTGCCAGCAGTTTATTAGCAGGGGTTAACGGGGAGCTGTTTTTT.

The chain carries TRBV2 and TRBJ2-5; 7 bases align to TRBD1. The germline V gene encodes CDR1 SNHLY and CDR2 FYNNEI. The CDR3 totals 13 residues. Trimming took 7 bases from V and 6 from J; bases not matched to a gene: 8. CDR3 in DNA: TGTGCCAGCACACCGGACAGGAGAAAGACCCAGTACTTC. Translated, it gives CASTPDRRKTQYF.

The J gene is TRBJ1-2, the V gene TRBV18; D is ambiguous. Trimming took 3 bases from V and 5 from J, leaving 13 bases between them. CDR1 and CDR2 from the germline V gene are KGHSH and LQKENI. The CDR3 consists of 14 residues. DNA for the CDR3: TGTGCCAGCTCACCGATCCCAGAAAATTATGGCTACACCTTC. Translation: CASSPIPENYGYTF.

As for this clone: This same CDR3 is encoded by further DNA sequences in the sample. V gene TRBV7-2 combines with J gene TRBJ1-1, with D perhaps matching TRBD1 (5 bases). The length of the CDR3 is 14 residues. Trimming removed 1 base at V and 1 base at J, with 7 bases between. Germline CDR1 reads SGHTA; CDR2 reads FQGNSA. In DNA form, the CDR3 reads TGTGCCAGCAGCTTAGTGGGGGGGAACACTGAAGCTTTCTTT. It codes for CASSLVGGNTEAFF.

Concerning this clone itself: The same CDR3 arises from other DNA sequences in this sample as well. The chain recombines TRBV30 with TRBJ2-7; 8 nucleotides align to TRBD2. The CDR3 consists of 13 residues. The germline gives CDR1 GTSNPN, CDR2 SVGIG (reference sequence). V dropped 0 bases and J dropped 3; count of bases not matched to a gene: 1. CDR3 in DNA: TGTGCCTGGAGTGTAAGCGGGGGCTACGAGCAGTACTTC. It specifies CAWSVSGGYEQYF.

The rearrangement uses TRBV7-2 and TRBJ1-2, with TRBD1 matching 8 bases. The CDR3 is 13 amino acids. Germline loops: CDR1 SGHTA, CDR2 FQGNSA. The V segment lost 4 bases and the J segment 8 bases; nucleotides outside the gene matches: 6. As DNA, the CDR3 is TGTGCCAGCAGCTCCGGACAGGGACGAGGCTACACCTTC. It encodes CASSSGQGRGYTF.

This chain connects TRBV11-2 to TRBJ2-3, with TRBD1 identical over 9 bases. In germline, CDR1 is SGHAT, CDR2 FQNNGV. The CDR3 is made up of 16 amino acids. The trim removed 0 bases at V and 6 bases at J, leaving 7 bases unmatched. The CDR3 reads CASSLETDRGFDTQYF. CDR3 bases: TGTGCCAGCAGCTTAGAAACGGACAGGGGTTTCGATACGCAGTATTTT.

This chain links TRBV6-5 with TRBJ1-1; D possibly corresponds to TRBD1 (6 bases). V lost 10 bases and J 0 bases, leaving 12 bases between the germline ends. CDR1 is MNHEY and CDR2 is SVGAGI in the germline V gene. This CDR3 contains 13 residues. This CDR3 is CAIWDTMNTEAFF. The DNA of the CDR3 is TGTGCCATCTGGGACACCATGAACACTGAAGCTTTCTTT.

To note about this clone: An end of the junction does not agree with germline; a read error may underlie this. V usage is TRBV7-2 and J usage is TRBJ2-7; 11 positions agree with TRBD2. Germline lookup yields CDR1 SGHTA and CDR2 FQGNSA. The CDR3 is made up of 16 amino acids. This CDR3 reads CASSLALSGGAKERYF. DNA of the CDR3: TGTGCCAGCAGCTTAGCCCTTAGCGGGGGGGCCAAAGAGCGGTACTTC.

V is TRBV29-1 and J is TRBJ2-1, with D possibly matching TRBD2 (6 bases). This CDR3 is built from 16 residues. V lost 0 bases to trimming and J lost 8 bases, with 20 bases between them. CDR1 is SQVTM and CDR2 is ANQGSEA in the germline V gene. The CDR3 DNA reads as TGCAGCGTTGAAGATTCGGGGGTCAGTATGAGTGATGAGCAGTTCTTC. Its translation is CSVEDSGVSMSDEQFF.

The DNA of the CDR3 is TGTGCCAGCAGCAGCGGACAGGGGGTCGGCTACACCTTC. Protein: CASSSGQGVGYTF. The chain couples TRBV6-6 to TRBJ1-2; 10 bases agree with TRBD1. This CDR3 region has 13 residues. Trimming at V came to 6 bases and at J to 8 bases, leaving 6 bases not matched to a gene. Germline V gives CDR1 MNHNY, CDR2 SVGAGI (reference sequence).

The rearrangement uses TRBV29-1 and TRBJ1-1, with no clear D. V gave up 4 bases and J gave up 1 base, with 10 bases separating them. The V gene's germline CDR1 is SQVTM and CDR2 ANQGSEA. The CDR3 contains 13 residues. CDR3 nucleotide sequence: TGCAGCGTTGCGTCCCAAGCGAACACTGAAGCTTTCTTT. Amino acid sequence: CSVASQANTEAFF. Filled out from reference TRBV29-1 and TRBJ1-1, the complete variable domain reads SAVISQKPSRDICQRGTSLTIQCQVDSQVTMMFWYRQQPGQSLTLIATANQGSEATYESGFVIDKFPISRPNLTFSTLTVSNMSPEDSSIYLCSVASQANTEAFFGQGTRLTVV.

This chain connects TRBV7-9 to TRBJ2-2; D is ambiguous. Trimming pared 2 bases from V and 1 base from J, leaving 14 bases between. Per germline, CDR1 SEHNR and CDR2 FQNEAQ (reference sequence). The CDR3 covers 17 residues. The CDR3 DNA reads as TGTGCCAGCAGCTTACCCACGCATAGCCTGAACACCGGGGAGCTGTTTTTT. Translating gives CASSLPTHSLNTGELFF. Filled out from reference TRBV7-9 and TRBJ2-2, the complete variable domain reads DTGVSQNPRHKITKRGQNVTFRCDPISEHNRLYWYRQTLGQGPEFLTYFQNEAQLEKSRLLSDRFSAERPKGSFSTLEIQRTEQGDSAMYLCASSLPTHSLNTGELFFGEGSRLTVL.

J is TRBJ2-3 and V is TRBV9, with 8 bases that match TRBD1. Germline CDR1 and CDR2: SGDLS and YYNGEE. The CDR3 is 17 amino acids. Losses at the gene ends were 2 bases for V and 0 bases for J; bases not matched to a gene: 8. The CDR3 nucleotides are TGTGCCAGCAGCGTTCACCCCCAGGGGGCTAGCACAGATACGCAGTATTTT. It translates to CASSVHPQGASTDTQYF.

The rearrangement joins TRBV7-6 to TRBJ1-1; the match to TRBD1 covers 7 bases. Germline CDR1 is SGHVS and CDR2 is FNYEAQ. V dropped 5 bases and J dropped 0; count of bases not matched to a gene: 6. The CDR3 consists of 15 residues. The CDR3 region is CASSDPGQMNTEAFF. CDR3 DNA: TGTGCCAGCAGCGACCCGGGACAGATGAACACTGAAGCTTTCTTT.